These 23 T cell receptor beta chains share one sample of origin, sequenced in a study of Ad26.COV2.S vaccination and SARS-CoV-2 variants. Treatment given: roughly 18 received Ad26.COV2.S at low or high dose, single or two shots; roughly five received placebo; per-sample allocation not given. The investigators took samples on day 63 after the first vaccine or placebo injection. Method: immunoSEQ multiplex PCR; TCRdb's copy keeps in-frame clones and lacks some. The sample has 350,000 to 500,000 clones; over 75% are singletons. Sequenced material: peripheral blood, taken in a trial of Ad26.COV2.S vaccine versus placebo. These receptors were taken from a person aged 18-60 years who received the Ad26.COV2.S COVID-19 vaccine or a placebo.

The rearrangement uses TRBV5-1 and TRBJ2-1; 8 bases map to TRBD2. The CDR3 is made up of 13 amino acids. From germline, CDR1 is SGHRS and CDR2 YFSETQ. With 0 bases clipped from V and 9 bases from J, the junction kept 2 bases outside the gene matches. Written as DNA, the CDR3 is TGCGCCAGCAGCTTGGGGCTAGCGGGTGAGCAGTTCTTC. This encodes CASSLGLAGEQFF.

The CDR3 sequence: CASSLRVGQMNTEAFF. The CDR3 DNA reads as TGTGCCAGCAGTTTACGGGTAGGCCAGATGAACACTGAAGCTTTCTTT. This sequence joins TRBV27 and TRBJ1-1; D not resolved. Germline CDR1 MNHEY, CDR2 SMNVEV (reference sequence). The CDR3 runs 16 residues. The V and J ends lost 2 bases and 0 bases respectively, with 13 bases between them.

The rearrangement joins TRBV20-1 to TRBJ2-1; D call uncertain. CDR1 and CDR2 from the germline V gene are DFQATT and SNEGSKA (reference sequence). The V end was cut by 3 bases, the J end by 2 bases, with 8 bases between. This CDR3 comprises 13 residues. CDR3 nucleotides: TGCAGTGCTAGTGAGTCTCCCTACAATGAGCAGTTCTTC. Protein product: CSASESPYNEQFF.

CDR3 in DNA: TGTGCCAGCTCACCCGACGTCTCTGGAAACACCATATATTTT. Its protein product is CASSPDVSGNTIYF. This chain links TRBV18 with TRBJ1-3; D is uncertain. Trimming removed 3 bases at V and 0 bases at J, with 6 bases between. The CDR3 is 14 residues long. The germline V gene encodes CDR1 KGHSH and CDR2 LQKENI.

This rearrangement joins TRBV12-3 or TRBV12-4 to TRBJ1-2, with TRBD1 identical over 7 bases. CDR3 length equals 12 residues. V lost 1 base and J lost 7; bases outside the gene matches: 0. As DNA, the CDR3 is TGTGCCAGCAGTTTAGAGGGGGCTGGCTACACCTTC. Amino acid sequence: CASSLEGAGYTF.

V usage is TRBV5-1 and J usage is TRBJ2-2; 11 bases are a match to TRBD1. The CDR3 is 16 residues long. The trim removed 6 bases at V and 5 bases at J, leaving 9 bases unmatched. The germline V gene encodes CDR1 SGHRS and CDR2 YFSETQ. CDR3 nucleotide sequence: TGCGCCAGCACGACTCAAGGACAGGGGGCAACCGGGGAGCTGTTTTTT. Protein: CASTTQGQGATGELFF. Full variable domain (remainder filled in from reference TRBV5-1 and TRBJ2-2): KAGVTQTPRYLIKTRGQQVTLSCSPISGHRSVSWYQQTPGQGLQFLFEYFSETQRNKGNFPGRFSGRQFSNSRSEMNVSTLELGDSALYLCASTTQGQGATGELFFGEGSRLTVL.

The table lists this clone with a count of one. CDR3 coding DNA: TGTGCCAGTAGGAGCCGTGGGGTACAAAACATTCAGTACTTC. It codes for CASRSRGVQNIQYF. The chain uses TRBV19 and TRBJ2-4; D remains ambiguous. Trimming pared 6 bases from V and 5 bases from J, leaving 14 bases between. This CDR3 has 14 residues. Germline V lookup: CDR1 LNHDA, CDR2 SQIVND (reference sequence). Drawing the rest from reference TRBV19 and TRBJ2-4, the complete variable domain is DGGITQSPKYLFRKEGQNVTLSCEQNLNHDAMYWYRQDPGQGLRLIYYSQIVNDFQKGDIAEGYSVSREKKESFPLTVTSAQKNPTAFYLCASRSRGVQNIQYFGAGTRLSVL.

The V and J genes are TRBV5-4 and TRBJ2-5; D gene unclear. The CDR3 is made up of 15 amino acids. Deletions cut 3 bases from V and 3 bases from J, with 15 bases between. Germline values: CDR1 SGHNT, CDR2 YYREEE (reference sequence). The CDR3 coding sequence is TGTGCCAGCAGCTCCCGTGTAGCCGAGAAAGAGACCCAGTACTTC. This translates into CASSSRVAEKETQYF.

The chain recombines TRBV2 with TRBJ1-1; 8 bases line up with TRBD1. Germline V gene sequence: CDR1 SNHLY, CDR2 FYNNEI. The CDR3 runs 15 residues. The ends lost 6 bases at V and 4 bases at J; junction bases unmatched: 10. CDR3 bases: TGTGCCAGCAGGGGTCAGGGGGCCGGGCGCACTGAAGCTTTCTTT. It specifies CASRGQGAGRTEAFF.

This rearrangement joins TRBV11-2 to TRBJ2-5; the D is unclear. V gave up 5 bases and J gave up 1 base, with 11 bases separating them. The germline gives CDR1 SGHAT, CDR2 FQNNGV. The CDR3 has 14 residues. CDR3 DNA sequence: TGTGCCAGCAGCCCACCTTTGGGCCAAGAGACCCAGTACTTC. Translation: CASSPPLGQETQYF.

V and J are TRBV4-1 and TRBJ2-2; TRBD1 or TRBD2 may be the D gene (5 bases each). Trimming took 0 bases from V and 7 from J, leaving 12 bases between them. The germline V gene has CDR1 MGHRA and CDR2 YSYEKL. The CDR3 extends over 15 amino acids. CDR3 amino acids: CASSQDRGRGGELFF. The DNA for the CDR3 is TGCGCCAGCAGCCAAGACCGGGGCAGAGGCGGGGAGCTGTTTTTT.

The CDR3 here is CASRTGGEQFF. The CDR3, as DNA: TGTGCCAGCAGAACAGGGGGTGAGCAGTTCTTC. The chain combines TRBV27 with TRBJ2-1, with 8 bases lining up with TRBD1. Germline V gene data show CDR1 as MNHEY and CDR2 as SMNVEV (reference sequence). After removal of 6 bases from V and 9 bases from J, the junction contained 1 base not matched to a gene. The CDR3 is 11 residues long.

The DNA for the CDR3 is TGCGCCAGCAGCTTGGGGGTTGTACCTGGGGTCAATCAGCCCCAGCATTTT. This codes for CASSLGVVPGVNQPQHF. V gene TRBV5-1 combines with J gene TRBJ1-5, with D unresolved. Per germline, CDR1 SGHRS and CDR2 YFSETQ. CDR3 length: 17 residues. V lost 0 bases and J lost 3, with 16 bases in between.

About this clone itself: At one end, the junction sequence differs from germline, possibly due to a read error. The genes are TRBV5-8 and TRBJ1-2, with 7 bases lining up with TRBD1. This CDR3 comprises 12 residues. Germline V gene lookup returns CDR1 SGHTS and CDR2 YDEGEE. The CDR3 spells CASSFLTGYSEF. CDR3 in DNA: TGTGCCAGCAGCTTCTTGACAGGGTATTCGGAATTC.

The V and J genes are TRBV7-9 and TRBJ2-7; D is possibly TRBD2 (6 bases). The V gene lost 5 bases and the J gene lost 6 bases, with 17 bases spanning the gap. The germline V gene has CDR1 SEHNR and CDR2 FQNEAQ (reference sequence). The CDR3 is 14 residues long. CDR3 nucleotides: TGTGCCAGCAGCGTACGAGGGAATAGCGGCGAGCAGTACTTC. Amino acid sequence: CASSVRGNSGEQYF.

The gene calls are TRBV30 and TRBJ2-5; D possibly corresponds to TRBD2 (7 bases). CDR3 size: 14 residues. Germline V lookup: CDR1 GTSNPN, CDR2 SVGIG (reference sequence). Trimming stripped 4 bases from V and 5 bases from J, with 17 bases between. Written as DNA, the CDR3 is TGTGCCTGGACCAGGGGAGGGTTCGCGGAGACCCAGTACTTC. Its translation: CAWTRGGFAETQYF.

The V gene is TRBV2, the J gene TRBJ2-3, with a weak D call TRBD1 (6 bases). Trimming removed 5 bases from V and 2 bases from J, with 17 bases in between. Germline V gene lookup returns CDR1 SNHLY and CDR2 FYNNEI. The CDR3 consists of 16 residues. The CDR3 spells CASSSQTDRYTDTQYF. Here the CDR3 DNA reads TGTGCCAGCAGTTCCCAAACCGACAGGTACACAGATACGCAGTATTTT.

This clone has only one observation. Different DNA sequences within this sample yield the same CDR3. CDR3 sequence reads: CASSPSQGNTEAFF. CDR3 coding DNA: TGTGCCAGCTCACCATCACAAGGAAACACTGAAGCTTTCTTT. The rearrangement links TRBV18 to TRBJ1-1; D not certain. The CDR3 is 14 amino acids. V was shortened by 2 bases and J by 2 bases, with 9 bases between the two germline ends. Germline CDR1 reads KGHSH; CDR2 reads LQKENI.

V is TRBV28 and J is TRBJ2-7; 7 positions agree with TRBD2. From germline, CDR1 is MDHEN and CDR2 SYDVKM. V was clipped by 10 bases and J by 0 bases; unmatched bases: 9. The CDR3 covers 14 residues. The CDR3 spells CATELAGSSYEQYF. In DNA form, the CDR3 reads TGTGCCACCGAGTTAGCGGGCTCCTCCTACGAGCAGTACTTC.

V usage is TRBV9 and J usage is TRBJ1-1; D not resolved. CDR1 and CDR2 from the germline V gene are SGDLS and YYNGEE. There are 13 residues in the CDR3. Trimming took 0 bases from V and 6 from J, leaving 9 bases between them. CDR3 protein: CASSVVGRAEAFF. The CDR3 nucleotides read TGTGCCAGCAGCGTAGTCGGTCGGGCTGAAGCTTTCTTT. The full variable domain, with the rest looked up from reference TRBV9 and TRBJ1-1, is DSGVTQTPKHLITATGQRVTLRCSPRSGDLSVYWYQQSLDQGLQFLIQYYNGEERAKGNILERFSAQQFPDLHSELNLSSLELGDSALYFCASSVVGRAEAFFGQGTRLTVV.

V usage is TRBV10-3 and J usage is TRBJ2-5, with 14 bases fitting TRBD2. The CDR3 is 15 amino acids. The V segment lost 4 bases and the J segment 5 bases; nucleotides outside the gene matches: 3. Germline V gene data show CDR1 as ENHRY and CDR2 as SYGVKD. DNA of the CDR3: TGTGCCATCAGTGCGGGACTAGCGGGAGATGAGACCCAGTACTTC. Its translation is CAISAGLAGDETQYF.

This rearrangement joins TRBV6-5 to TRBJ2-7; possibly TRBD1 or TRBD2 for D (5 bases each). The CDR3 has 13 residues. CDR1 is MNHEY, CDR2 SVGAGI, per germline. V was trimmed by 7 bases and J by 4 bases, leaving 14 bases between them. The CDR3 sequence: CASTQGPGYEQYF. In DNA, the CDR3 is TGTGCCAGCACCCAGGGACCGGGATACGAGCAGTACTTC.

The rearrangement uses TRBV2 and TRBJ1-5; no clear D gene. This CDR3 has 15 residues. Germline CDR1 reads SNHLY; CDR2 reads FYNNEI. V dropped 4 bases and J dropped 5 bases, with 15 bases sitting between them. The CDR3, as DNA: TGTGCCAGCAGTGGGTACCCAGATTTGGATCAGCCCCAGCATTTT. Protein sequence: CASSGYPDLDQPQHF.